Listed below are T cell receptor beta chains from one sample, sequenced in a study of CD8+ T cells in alopecia areata. This table comes from immunoSEQ multiplex PCR, and its TCRdb copy is limited to in-frame clones, with some not included. This sample yields roughly 230,000 clones, of which 43% are seen a single time; approximately 2.4% belongs to the top ten. The specimen comprised CD4+ T cells sorted from blood, sampled at approximately week 36, from a patient treated with tofacitinib. All receptors come from a human donor with alopecia areata. CDR3s include the opening cysteine and the closing phenylalanine or tryptophan. D genes are given only for firm matches. Clone size is given for some rows only: seen once, a few or many times, or a class if the clone is expanded.

clone_size	v_call	j_call	cdr3_length	d_call	cdr3_nt	cdr3_aa
many	TRBV30	TRBJ2-7	13	-	TGTGCCTGGAGTCGGCGGAGCTCCTACGAGCAGTACTTC	CAWSRRSSYEQYF
few	TRBV9	TRBJ2-7	17	-	TGTGCCAGCAGCGTAGGAACCGGGGGCGGAGGGGCCTACGAGCAGTACTTC	CASSVGTGGGGAYEQYF
-	TRBV7-9	TRBJ2-2	17	-	TGTGCCAGCAGCTTAGAGGGGTCCCGATCCACCATCGGGGAGCTGTTTTTT	CASSLEGSRSTIGELFF
-	TRBV30	TRBJ2-7	13	-	TGTGCCTGGAGTGTTAGGCGGCGAGGCGAGCAGTACTTC	CAWSVRRRGEQYF
-	TRBV7-9	TRBJ2-1	15	-	TGTGCCAGCAGCCCCCCGTGGGGGGGGCTTAATGAGCAGTTCTTC	CASSPPWGGLNEQFF
-	TRBV5-4	TRBJ1-1	12	-	TGTGCCAGCAGCTTTCCGAACACTGAAGCTTTCTTT	CASSFPNTEAFF
-	TRBV30	TRBJ2-6	16	-	TGTGCCTGGAGGGTGGCAGGGACCTCTGGGGCCAACGTCCTGACTTTC	CAWRVAGTSGANVLTF
-	TRBV19	TRBJ2-6	17	TRBD1	TGTGCCAGTAGGTCCGGACAGGGGAGCTCTGGGGCCAACGTCCTGACTTTC	CASRSGQGSSGANVLTF
once	TRBV29-1	TRBJ1-1	13	-	TGCAGCGTTAGGGGTTCCGGAGACACTGAAGCTTTCTTT	CSVRGSGDTEAFF
-	TRBV7-8	TRBJ1-5	18	-	TGTGCCAGCAGCCGCATGGACAGCCACCCGAATAGCAATCAGCCCCAGCATTTT	CASSRMDSHPNSNQPQHF
-	TRBV11-3	TRBJ2-3	15	TRBD2	TGTGCCAGCAGCCAAGGTAGCGGGAGCACAGATACGCAGTATTTT	CASSQGSGSTDTQYF
-	TRBV7-9	TRBJ2-7	19	-	TGTGCCAGCAGCTTACCTAAACGACCGGGACGTCAAGGCTCCTACGAGCAGTACTTC	CASSLPKRPGRQGSYEQYF
once	TRBV5-1	TRBJ2-1	15	TRBD2	TGCGCCAGCAAACTAGCGGACACCTCCTACAATGAGCAGTTCTTC	CASKLADTSYNEQFF
medium-sized	TRBV7-2	TRBJ2-1	15	TRBD1	TGTGCCAGCAGCTTAGGGACAGGGAGGTACAATGAGCAGTTCTTC	CASSLGTGRYNEQFF
-	TRBV9	TRBJ2-2	15	TRBD1	TGTGCCAGCAGCCCCCATTTGACAGGGCCCGGGGAGCTGTTTTTT	CASSPHLTGPGELFF
many	TRBV29-1	TRBJ1-1	14	-	TGCAGCGTCGAGGCGGGGGGGCCGAACACTGAAGCTTTCTTT	CSVEAGGPNTEAFF
few	TRBV11-2	TRBJ2-7	14	-	TGTGCCAGCAGCCAAGGCAATAGCCATCCCGAGCAGTACTTC	CASSQGNSHPEQYF
-	TRBV27	TRBJ2-3	14	-	TGTGCCAGCAGTTTACTTTACACCACAGATACGCAGTATTTT	CASSLLYTTDTQYF
-	TRBV6-5	TRBJ1-1	12	TRBD1	TGTGCCAGCAGACGGAGACAGGGCGAAGCTTTCTTT	CASRRRQGEAFF
-	TRBV15	TRBJ2-1	13	-	TGTGCCACCAGCAGAGCTCTAGAAACCGAGCAGTTCTTC	CATSRALETEQFF
many	TRBV29-1	TRBJ2-1	17	TRBD1	TGCAGCGTTGAGGGGGGTCGGGGACAGGGCAAGTACAATGAGCAGTTCTTC	CSVEGGRGQGKYNEQFF
-	TRBV25-1	TRBJ2-3	12	-	TGTGCCAGCAGTGGGTCGACAGATACGCAGTATTTT	CASSGSTDTQYF
-	TRBV5-1	TRBJ2-2	15	-	TGCGCCAGCAGCCCGACTAGTGGCTACACCGGGGAGCTGTTTTTT	CASSPTSGYTGELFF
-	TRBV18	TRBJ2-5	14	TRBD2	TGTGCCAGCTCACCTAGCGGGAGAGGTGAGACCCAGTACTTC	CASSPSGRGETQYF
-	TRBV30	TRBJ1-2	15	-	TGTGCCTGGAGTCTTACGGGGGGCCGGAGGTATGGCTACACCTTC	CAWSLTGGRRYGYTF
-	TRBV29-1	TRBJ2-7	12	TRBD2	TGCAGCGTTAGCGGGAGTAACTACGAGCAGTACTTC	CSVSGSNYEQYF
-	TRBV29-1	TRBJ1-1	16	-	TGCAGCGTTGAAGATCGTGACCCACCCACGGGCACTGAAGCTTTCTTT	CSVEDRDPPTGTEAFF
few	TRBV7-7	TRBJ2-1	15	-	TGTGCTAGCAGCTATTCTCGGGACCCCCTCTATGAGCAGTTCTTC	CASSYSRDPLYEQFF
-	TRBV14	TRBJ2-5	15	-	TGTGCCAGCAGCCAAGGGGGGGCAAGCGGAGAGACCCAGTACTTC	CASSQGGASGETQYF
-	TRBV5-4	TRBJ2-6	15	-	TGTGCCAGCAGCTTATATGGGAATGGGGCCAACGTCCTGACTTTC	CASSLYGNGANVLTF
-	TRBV13	TRBJ2-3	17	TRBD2	TGTGCCAGCAGCTCGACCCTAGCGGGAGTATCGACAGATACGCAGTATTTT	CASSSTLAGVSTDTQYF
-	TRBV5-1	TRBJ2-1	15	TRBD1	TGCGCCAGCAGCCCCGGACAGGGCTCCTACAATGAGCAGTTCTTC	CASSPGQGSYNEQFF
-	TRBV5-4	TRBJ1-2	14	TRBD1	TGTGCCAGCAGCCATGACAGGGGATCGTATGGCTACACCTTC	CASSHDRGSYGYTF